What follows are 24 T cell receptor beta chains derived from one specimen sequenced in a study of OX40 agonist ivuxolimab in advanced cancers. The protocol was immunoSEQ multiplex PCR, while the TCRdb copy is restricted to in-frame clones and leaves out a portion. Here the sample spans some 74,000 clones, about four fifths being singletons. Material: CD4+ or CD8+ T cells sorted from blood, obtained in a trial of the OX40 agonist ivuxolimab. Every receptor here comes from an adult with an advanced solid tumor such as melanoma, head and neck, liver or kidney cancer.

The chain uses TRBV6-1 and TRBJ1-2; D not certain. This CDR3 is 12 amino acids long. CDR1 and CDR2 from the germline V gene are MNHNS and SASEGT. V lost 6 bases to trimming and J lost 8 bases, with 13 bases between them. The CDR3 region has the DNA TGTGCCAGCAGCCCCGGGGAAGCGGGCTACACCTTC. Protein product: CASSPGEAGYTF.

This clone was seen a single time. This rearrangement joins TRBV6-5 to TRBJ2-1, with 7 bases that match TRBD2. The CDR3 totals 15 residues. Unmatched junction bases numbered 5, after V lost 2 bases and J lost 4 bases. Germline CDR1 and CDR2: MNHEY and SVGAGI. The CDR3 sequence is CASSYGRGTYNEQFF. The CDR3 DNA follows: TGTGCCAGCAGTTACGGGAGGGGAACTTACAATGAGCAGTTCTTC.

This chain connects TRBV7-8 to TRBJ2-7; tentative D call: TRBD1 (5 bases). The CDR3 is made up of 13 amino acids. Germline CDR1 and CDR2: SGHVS and FQNEAQ. Trimming left V 2 bases short and J 4 bases short, with 9 bases between. CDR3 coding DNA: TGTGCCAGCAGCTTACAGGGAATGTACGAGCAGTACTTC. Translated, it gives CASSLQGMYEQYF. Filled out from reference TRBV7-8 and TRBJ2-7, the complete variable domain reads GAGVSQSPRYKVAKRGQDVALRCDPISGHVSLFWYQQALGQGPEFLTYFQNEAQLDKSGLPSDRFFAERPEGSVSTLKIQRTQQEDSAVYLCASSLQGMYEQYFGPGTRLTVT.

V usage is TRBV6-6 and J usage is TRBJ2-5; 7 bases match TRBD2. V trimming: 1 base; J trimming: 3 bases; junction bases outside the gene matches: 5. The CDR3 loop spans 15 amino acids. Germline V lookup: CDR1 MNHNY, CDR2 SVGAGI (reference sequence). Here the CDR3 DNA reads TGTGCCAGCAGTTACTACGGGGGGAACGAAGAGACCCAGTACTTC. Its protein product is CASSYYGGNEETQYF.

The chain employs TRBV5-4 and TRBJ2-5; tentative D call: TRBD2 (5 bases). Germline CDR1 and CDR2: SGHNT and YYREEE (reference sequence). The CDR3 runs to 13 residues. The ends were cut back, 3 bases at V and 1 base at J, with 7 bases in the middle. This chain's CDR3 is CASSSSPQETQYF. The CDR3 nucleotides are TGTGCCAGCAGCTCTAGCCCCCAAGAGACCCAGTACTTC.

The chain uses TRBV11-2 and TRBJ2-5; D unresolved. V dropped 7 bases and J dropped 4 bases, with 7 bases sitting between them. This CDR3 is 11 amino acids long. Per germline, CDR1 SGHAT and CDR2 FQNNGV. The CDR3 DNA reads TGTGCCAGCACCGTAAGAGAGACCCAGTACTTC. Its translation is CASTVRETQYF.

J is TRBJ1-1 and V is TRBV29-1; D perhaps matches TRBD1 (5 bases). This CDR3 is 13 amino acids long. The V gene's germline CDR1 is SQVTM and CDR2 ANQGSEA. Deletions cut 4 bases from V and 4 bases from J, with 13 bases between. The CDR3 region is CSVAGSGGTEAFF. CDR3 DNA: TGCAGCGTTGCGGGCTCGGGGGGCACTGAAGCTTTCTTT. Complete variable domain (other parts from reference TRBV29-1 and TRBJ1-1): SAVISQKPSRDICQRGTSLTIQCQVDSQVTMMFWYRQQPGQSLTLIATANQGSEATYESGFVIDKFPISRPNLTFSTLTVSNMSPEDSSIYLCSVAGSGGTEAFFGQGTRLTVV.

The chain uses TRBV4-1 and TRBJ1-5; 8 nucleotides line up with TRBD1. The CDR3 extends over 15 amino acids. Germline V gene sequence: CDR1 MGHRA, CDR2 YSYEKL. V gave up 2 bases and J gave up 6 bases; unmatched junction bases: 6. CDR3 amino acids: CASSQTDREGQPQHF. The CDR3 DNA reads TGCGCCAGCAGCCAAACGGACAGGGAGGGTCAGCCCCAGCATTTT.

This clone appeared a few times. This sequence joins TRBV14 and TRBJ2-2, with 13 positions matching TRBD2. The CDR3 spans 17 residues. The junction had 6 bases not matched to a gene; V was cut back by 4 bases and J by 4 bases. The germline V gene encodes CDR1 SGHDN and CDR2 FVKESK. The CDR3 DNA reads TGTGCCAGCAGCCCTCTGACTAGCGGGGGGACCACCGGGGAGCTGTTTTTT. Translating it yields CASSPLTSGGTTGELFF.

The V and J genes are TRBV28 and TRBJ2-7; D uncertain. Per germline, CDR1 MDHEN and CDR2 SYDVKM. Trimming took 3 bases from V and 6 from J, leaving 6 bases between them. This CDR3 region has 11 residues. As DNA, the CDR3 is TGTGCCAGCAGTTTCCGAATCGAGCAGTACTTC. Its translation is CASSFRIEQYF.

V usage is TRBV7-2 and J usage is TRBJ1-4; 10 nucleotides align to TRBD1. Germline loops: CDR1 SGHTA, CDR2 FQGNSA. This CDR3 region has 13 residues. Trimming at V came to 3 bases and at J to 10 bases, leaving 2 bases not matched to a gene. The chain's CDR3 is CASSFGQGGKLFF. The CDR3 DNA follows: TGTGCCAGCAGCTTCGGACAGGGGGGAAAACTGTTTTTT. The whole variable domain, remainder taken from reference TRBV7-2 and TRBJ1-4, is GAGVSQSPSNKVTEKGKDVELRCDPISGHTALYWYRQSLGQGLEFLIYFQGNSAPDKSGLPSDRFSAERTGGSVSTLTIQRTQQEDSAVYLCASSFGQGGKLFFGSGTQLSVL.

The rearrangement uses TRBV19 and TRBJ2-3; D is ambiguous. The CDR3 is 12 residues long. Germline CDR1 reads LNHDA; CDR2 reads SQIVND (reference sequence). Trimming removed 0 bases from V and 6 bases from J, with 4 bases in between. In DNA form, the CDR3 reads TGTGCCAGTAGTATAGAAGGTGATACGCAGTATTTT. This translates into CASSIEGDTQYF.

DNA for the CDR3: TGTGCCAGCAGTTCAGGAGGGGGGGGTCCCCCTTACGAGCAGTACTTC. Translated: CASSSGGGGPPYEQYF. V is TRBV28 and J is TRBJ2-7; a possible D gene is TRBD2 (7 bases). The CDR3 length is 16 residues. V was trimmed by 4 bases and J by 4 bases, leaving 20 bases between them. Per germline, CDR1 MDHEN and CDR2 SYDVKM.

The chain is built from TRBV4-3 and TRBJ1-3; D is undetermined. The CDR3 loop spans 14 amino acids. Per germline, CDR1 LGHNA and CDR2 YSLEER. V was shortened by 1 base and J by 9 bases, with 13 bases between the two germline ends. CDR3 protein: CASSQAPDRSTIYF. The CDR3 DNA is TGCGCCAGCAGCCAAGCCCCAGATCGTAGCACCATATATTTT.

Of note for this clone: Germline is not matched at one junction end, which may reflect a read error. V gene TRBV6-4 combines with J gene TRBJ1-1, with D perhaps TRBD1 (6 bases). The CDR3 covers 14 residues. The V gene's germline CDR1 is MRHNA and CDR2 SNTAGT. CDR3 coding DNA: TGTGCCAGCAATGACGGGGGCCCGAACACTGAAGCTTTCTTT. Protein sequence: CASNDGGPNTEAFF.

The CDR3 loop is CASSQDRNTEAFF. The CDR3 region has the DNA TGTGCCAGCAGCCAGGACAGGAACACTGAAGCTTTCTTT. The chain is built from TRBV7-9 and TRBJ1-1; D perhaps matches TRBD1 (6 bases). CDR3 size: 13 residues. Germline CDR1 SEHNR, CDR2 FQNEAQ (reference sequence). Trimming took 5 bases from V and 1 from J, leaving 8 bases between them.

The chain carries TRBV28 and TRBJ2-5; D unresolved. The CDR3 is 13 amino acids. CDR1 is MDHEN, CDR2 SYDVKM, per germline. Trimming left V 2 bases short and J 0 bases short, with 4 bases between. CDR3 sequence (DNA): TGTGCCAGCAGTTTAGGGTACCAAGAGACCCAGTACTTC. Protein: CASSLGYQETQYF.

This clone has just one count. This chain uses TRBV19 with TRBJ2-3, with D possibly matching TRBD1 (6 bases). The germline gives CDR1 LNHDA, CDR2 SQIVND (reference sequence). V was cut by 3 bases and J by 2 bases, with 15 bases left in between. This CDR3 contains 16 residues. The CDR3 spells CASSMAYDRYTDTQYF. The DNA of the CDR3 is TGTGCCAGTAGTATGGCCTACGACAGGTACACAGATACGCAGTATTTT.

This clone was seen once. This rearrangement joins TRBV6-5 to TRBJ1-3; D is undetermined. The V gene lost 7 bases and the J gene lost 12 bases, with 25 bases spanning the gap. This CDR3 is 15 amino acids long. The germline V gene has CDR1 MNHEY and CDR2 SVGAGI. The CDR3 protein is CASTRLSGSRGIIYF. CDR3 in DNA: TGTGCCAGCACGCGTCTTAGTGGGTCCCGCGGGATCATATATTTT.

The chain has TRBV7-2 and TRBJ2-1, with D perhaps assigned TRBD1 or TRBD2 (5 bases each). With 5 bases removed from V and 3 bases from J, the gap between germline ends came to 14 bases. The germline V gene encodes CDR1 SGHTA and CDR2 FQGNSA. The CDR3 is made up of 15 amino acids. The CDR3: CASSRKGTVYNEQFF. CDR3 coding DNA: TGTGCCAGCAGCCGTAAAGGGACCGTCTACAATGAGCAGTTCTTC.

The CDR3 loop is CASSNAEAGEQYF. The CDR3, as DNA: TGTGCCAGCAGTAACGCCGAAGCGGGCGAGCAGTACTTC. This chain joins TRBV2 and TRBJ2-7; D might be TRBD2 (6 bases). The CDR3 runs 13 residues. Germline V gene data show CDR1 as SNHLY and CDR2 as FYNNEI. Trimming stripped 5 bases from V and 6 bases from J, with 14 bases between.

This clone came up once. This rearrangement joins TRBV2 to TRBJ2-7; a possible D gene is TRBD2 (6 bases). Germline values: CDR1 SNHLY, CDR2 FYNNEI. The ends were cut back, 6 bases at V and 3 bases at J, with 15 bases in the middle. The CDR3 has 14 amino acids. CDR3 loop: CASRLWDSSYEQYF. CDR3 nucleotide sequence: TGTGCCAGCAGACTTTGGGACTCAAGCTACGAGCAGTACTTC.

V is TRBV5-1 and J is TRBJ2-3; TRBD1 is a possible D gene (6 bases). The germline V and J ends were trimmed by 0 bases and 6 bases, with 14 bases remaining between them. The germline gives CDR1 SGHRS, CDR2 YFSETQ. This CDR3 comprises 15 residues. The CDR3 coding sequence is TGCGCCAGCAGCTTGGGACAGGCTTGGACGGATACGCAGTATTTT. Protein sequence: CASSLGQAWTDTQYF. The full variable domain, rest sourced from reference TRBV5-1 and TRBJ2-3, is KAGVTQTPRYLIKTRGQQVTLSCSPISGHRSVSWYQQTPGQGLQFLFEYFSETQRNKGNFPGRFSGRQFSNSRSEMNVSTLELGDSALYLCASSLGQAWTDTQYFGPGTRLTVL.

V is TRBV11-2 and J is TRBJ2-7; 12 bases match TRBD1. The trim removed 2 bases at V and 0 bases at J, leaving 2 bases unmatched. Per germline, CDR1 SGHAT and CDR2 FQNNGV. The CDR3 contains 16 residues. The CDR3 DNA sequence: TGTGCCAGCAGCTTATTGGGACAGGGGGCCTCCTACGAGCAGTACTTC. It codes for CASSLLGQGASYEQYF.